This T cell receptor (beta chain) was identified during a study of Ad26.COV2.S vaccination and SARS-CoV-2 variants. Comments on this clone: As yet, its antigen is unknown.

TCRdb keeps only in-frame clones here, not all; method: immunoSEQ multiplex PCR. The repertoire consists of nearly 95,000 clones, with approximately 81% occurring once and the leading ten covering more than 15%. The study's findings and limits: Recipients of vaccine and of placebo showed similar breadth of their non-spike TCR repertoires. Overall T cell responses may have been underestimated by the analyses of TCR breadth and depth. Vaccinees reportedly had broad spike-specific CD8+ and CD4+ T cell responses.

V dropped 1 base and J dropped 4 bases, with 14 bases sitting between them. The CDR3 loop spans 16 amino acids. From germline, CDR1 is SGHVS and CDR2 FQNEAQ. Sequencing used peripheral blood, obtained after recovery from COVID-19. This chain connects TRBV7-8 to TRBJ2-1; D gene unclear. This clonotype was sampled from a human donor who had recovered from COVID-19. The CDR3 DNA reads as TGTGCCAGCAGCTTAGAGTCCCCCCGGTCGTACAATGAGCAGTTCTTC. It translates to CASSLESPRSYNEQFF.